This T cell receptor (beta chain) was identified during a study of cytomegalovirus exposure and HLA in healthy donors. Across the whole study: Within an early data release were about 85 million unique TCRs drawn from HLA-typed donors. For the roughly 400 genotyped donors, roughly 81% fell within the Caucasian-associated ancestry cluster.

The study, taken as a whole, reports: Across donors, sequencing depth was assumed by presence/absence analyses to be roughly uniform.

Details on this clone: Its antigen is not known.

The PCR made use of 60 Vbeta and 13 Jbeta primers. Source study methods: Unique TCR beta chains numbered around 80 million in a later analysis, with about 11 million shared. The table came from immunoSEQ multiplex PCR; TCRdb's copy has only in-frame clones and leaves some out. That table is the source of V, J and clone size, and D and trimming were worked out from the DNA. The table lists 85,000 to 90,000 clones. The sequencing input was PBMCs. The clonotype comes from a man aged 50 or older in good health and CMV-seropositive.

CDR3 residues: CSAETGSDQPQHF. CDR3 coding DNA: TGCAGCGCGGAGACAGGGTCGGATCAGCCCCAGCATTTT. This rearrangement joins TRBV29-1 to TRBJ1-5, with 7 bases that match TRBD1. Germline CDR1 reads SQVTM; CDR2 reads ANQGSEA. V was clipped by 7 bases and J by 5 bases; unmatched bases: 8. The CDR3 covers 13 residues.